Shown below are 10 T cell receptor beta chains from a single sample sequenced in a study of cytomegalovirus exposure and HLA in healthy donors. It was with 60 Vbeta and 13 Jbeta primers that the PCR ran. TCRdb's table, derived via immunoSEQ multiplex PCR, lists solely in-frame clones and lacks some. The sample records roughly 190,000 clones, 78% being singletons. Source material: PBMCs. The receptors originated from a female donor in good health and CMV-seronegative.

This chain joins TRBV6-5 and TRBJ2-7, with 9 bases identical to TRBD1. V was pared by 7 bases and J by 5 bases, with 6 bases of the junction left unmatched. The germline V gene has CDR1 MNHEY and CDR2 SVGAGI. The CDR3 extends over 13 amino acids. CDR3 loop: CASTRQGVNEQYF. CDR3 DNA sequence: TGTGCCAGCACCCGACAGGGGGTCAACGAGCAGTACTTC.

The V and J genes are TRBV6-5 and TRBJ1-2; possible D gene TRBD1, 5 bases. The CDR3 runs to 13 residues. V was cut by 6 bases and J by 2 bases, with 10 bases left in between. CDR1 and CDR2 (germline): MNHEY, SVGAGI. The CDR3: CASSIDRNYGYTF. CDR3 sequence (DNA): TGTGCCAGCAGCATCGACAGAAACTATGGCTACACCTTC.

The chain combines TRBV7-3 with TRBJ2-3; TRBD2 matches at 9 bases. CDR3 size: 15 residues. The V segment lost 6 bases and the J segment 4 bases; nucleotides outside the gene matches: 8. Per the germline V gene, CDR1 is SGHTA and CDR2 is FQGTGA. The CDR3 nucleotides read TGTGCCAGCAGGAATAGCGGGAGTAAGTCAGATACGCAGTATTTT. It translates to CASRNSGSKSDTQYF.

Only one count was recorded for this clone. V is TRBV9 and J is TRBJ1-1; no definite D call. Trimming cost V 0 bases and J 4 bases, with 10 bases left between them. The CDR3 has 14 residues. CDR1 SGDLS and CDR2 YYNGEE come from the germline V gene. The CDR3 sequence: CASSVASSGTEAFF. The CDR3 DNA reads as TGTGCCAGCAGCGTAGCCAGTTCGGGCACTGAAGCTTTCTTT.

This rearrangement joins TRBV11-3 to TRBJ2-7, with 8 bases fitting TRBD1. V lost 2 bases, J lost 6 bases, and 6 bases stayed unmatched. Germline CDR1 SGHNT, CDR2 YENEEA. This CDR3 has 14 amino acids. The CDR3: CASSLPGGASEQYF. In nucleotides, the CDR3 is TGTGCCAGCAGCTTACCAGGGGGCGCATCCGAGCAGTACTTC.

The chain couples TRBV11-2 to TRBJ2-5; TRBD2 matches at 8 bases. Trimming cost V 3 bases and J 7 bases; bases outside gene matches: 7. The CDR3 covers 14 residues. Germline V lookup: CDR1 SGHAT, CDR2 FQNNGV. For the CDR3, the DNA is TGTGCCAGCAGCTTGGGCGGGACTAGGGGGACCCAGTACTTC. Its translation is CASSLGGTRGTQYF.

The V gene is TRBV15, the J gene TRBJ1-2; tentative D call: TRBD1 (5 bases). Germline lookup yields CDR1 LNHNV and CDR2 YYDKDF (reference sequence). V was cut by 0 bases and J by 5 bases, with 16 bases left in between. The CDR3 covers 16 residues. Written as DNA, the CDR3 is TGTGCCACCAGCAGAGATCGGTCAGGGTTACCGTATGGCTACACCTTC. Protein product: CATSRDRSGLPYGYTF.

The chain has TRBV5-1 and TRBJ1-2; D ambiguous. The CDR3 spans 17 residues. Trimming took 1 base from V and 0 from J, leaving 16 bases between them. Germline V CDR1 and CDR2: SGHRS, YFSETQ. The CDR3 reads CASSLNPDRSTNYGYTF. CDR3 nucleotides: TGCGCCAGCAGCTTGAACCCCGATAGATCGACTAACTATGGCTACACCTTC.

The chain has TRBV4-1 and TRBJ2-1; D is ambiguous. CDR3 length: 13 residues. In germline, CDR1 is MGHRA, CDR2 YSYEKL. Trimming stripped 1 base from V and 3 bases from J, with 4 bases between. In nucleotides, the CDR3 is TGCGCCAGCAGCCAAGGAGTCTACAATGAGCAGTTCTTC. Translated: CASSQGVYNEQFF.

The chain has TRBV29-1 and TRBJ2-1; 7 bases line up with TRBD1. The CDR3 totals 14 residues. J was trimmed by 2 bases and V by 6 bases; bases with no gene match: 7. Germline-derived CDR1 and CDR2 are SQVTM and ANQGSEA. The CDR3 bases are TGCAGCGTCGTATACAGGGGAACCTACAATGAGCAGTTCTTC. Its protein is CSVVYRGTYNEQFF.